Below, 13 T cell receptor beta chains from the same sample are listed, as sequenced in a study of early T cells in non-severe SARS-CoV-2 infection. TCRdb re-called the 5' RACE reads with MiXCR, one entry per CDR3 protein. Of 35,000 to 55,000 distinct CDR3 sequences in the sample, around 23% were seen once. The sample here was whole blood, taken at baseline. The receptors were gathered from an adult who was a healthcare worker with PCR-confirmed SARS-CoV-2 infection or an uninfected control (not recorded which).

The rearrangement uses TRBV5-4 and TRBJ2-6; D is perhaps TRBD1 (6 bases). Per germline, CDR1 SGHNT and CDR2 YYREEE (reference sequence). Trimming cost V 4 bases and J 10 bases, with 15 bases left between them. This CDR3 has 14 residues. In DNA form, the CDR3 reads TGTGCCAGCAGCCCCACACAGGGAAAGAACGTCCTGACTTTC. Amino acids: CASSPTQGKNVLTF. Variable domain in full (rest from reference TRBV5-4 and TRBJ2-6): ETGVTQSPTHLIKTRGQQVTLRCSSQSGHNTVSWYQQALGQGPQFIFQYYREEENGRGNFPPRFSGLQFPNYSSELNVNALELDDSALYLCASSPTQGKNVLTFGAGSRLTVL.

The rearrangement links TRBV20-1 to TRBJ1-2, with D possibly TRBD1 on 5 matching bases. The ends were cut back, 4 bases at V and 1 base at J, with 10 bases in the middle. Germline CDR1 reads DFQATT; CDR2 reads SNEGSKA (reference sequence). CDR3 length: 13 residues. DNA for the CDR3: TGCAGTGCTAACGCGGGGGTTAACTATGGCTACACCTTC. It translates to CSANAGVNYGYTF.

V and J are TRBV5-1 and TRBJ1-6, with TRBD1 identical over 9 bases. This CDR3 spans 14 amino acids. Unmatched junction bases numbered 7, after V lost 6 bases and J lost 9 bases. Germline lookup yields CDR1 SGHRS and CDR2 YFSETQ. Here the CDR3 DNA reads TGCGCCAGCACCCTGGGACAGGGAGGTTCACCCCTCCACTTT. Protein sequence: CASTLGQGGSPLHF. Filled out from reference TRBV5-1 and TRBJ1-6, the complete variable domain reads KAGVTQTPRYLIKTRGQQVTLSCSPISGHRSVSWYQQTPGQGLQFLFEYFSETQRNKGNFPGRFSGRQFSNSRSEMNVSTLELGDSALYLCASTLGQGGSPLHFGNGTRLTVT.

With regard to this clonotype: Mismatch with germline at one junction end may stem from a read error. The V gene is TRBV7-2, the J gene TRBJ2-7, with 8 bases identical to TRBD1. Germline values: CDR1 SGHTA, CDR2 FQGNSA. This CDR3 is 13 amino acids long. CDR3 nucleotides: TGTGTCAGCAGCCGGACAGGGTTTGGCGAGCAGTACTTC. Translating gives CVSSRTGFGEQYF.

This clonotype was observed a few times. V usage is TRBV12-3 or TRBV12-4 and J usage is TRBJ1-1; D is unresolved. V was cut by 6 bases and J by 1 base, with 15 bases left in between. CDR3 size: 15 residues. The CDR3 region is CASSPGQDWNTEAFF. The CDR3 nucleotides are TGTGCCAGCAGCCCAGGTCAGGATTGGAACACTGAAGCTTTCTTT.

The J gene is TRBJ2-7, the V gene TRBV2; 10 bases are shared with TRBD1. The germline CDR1 and CDR2 sequences are SNHLY and FYNNEI. V was clipped by 10 bases and J by 3 bases; unmatched bases: 12. CDR3 length: 15 amino acids. This CDR3 is CAKGTGEKRSYEQYF. CDR3 nucleotide sequence: TGTGCCAAAGGGACAGGGGAAAAGAGGAGCTACGAGCAGTACTTC.

By sample fraction, this clonotype is medium-sized. This chain links TRBV7-9 with TRBJ2-7; the D is unclear. V was shortened by 7 bases and J by 3 bases, with 10 bases between the two germline ends. This CDR3 region has 12 residues. Germline lookup yields CDR1 SEHNR and CDR2 FQNEAQ (reference sequence). The CDR3 DNA is TGTGCCAGCACTGTGGGCGTCTACGAGCAGTACTTC. It yields the protein CASTVGVYEQYF.

The gene calls are TRBV12-3 or TRBV12-4 and TRBJ1-1; D remains unclear. V lost 6 bases to trimming and J lost 11 bases, with 13 bases between them. The CDR3 has 11 amino acids. The CDR3 is CASSPGVPAFF. DNA of the CDR3: TGTGCCAGCAGCCCTGGGGTTCCGGCTTTCTTT.

The sample holds a few counts of this clonotype. The chain carries TRBV6-5 and TRBJ1-1; D remains ambiguous. CDR1 is MNHEY and CDR2 is SVGAGI in the germline V gene. The germline V and J ends were trimmed by 8 bases and 10 bases, with 14 bases remaining between them. CDR3 length: 11 residues. CDR3 residues: CASRGSRGAFF. The CDR3 coding sequence is TGTGCCAGCCGGGGATCGCGGGGAGCTTTCTTT.

This clonotype appeared a few times. V and J are TRBV7-9 and TRBJ2-5, with TRBD2 matching 8 bases. This CDR3 contains 17 residues. Germline V gives CDR1 SEHNR, CDR2 FQNEAQ (reference sequence). The ends lost 0 bases at V and 0 bases at J; junction bases unmatched: 6. The CDR3, as DNA: TGTGCCAGCAGCTTAGCCCAACTAGCGGTTTACCAAGAGACCCAGTACTTC. Translated: CASSLAQLAVYQETQYF. The complete variable domain, with remaining parts taken from reference TRBV7-9 and TRBJ2-5, reads DTGVSQNPRHKITKRGQNVTFRCDPISEHNRLYWYRQTLGQGPEFLTYFQNEAQLEKSRLLSDRFSAERPKGSFSTLEIQRTEQGDSAMYLCASSLAQLAVYQETQYFGPGTRLLVL.

This clonotype was counted only a few times. The chain links TRBV20-1 to TRBJ2-7, with 7 positions matching TRBD1. Germline CDR1 DFQATT, CDR2 SNEGSKA (reference sequence). The CDR3 has 12 residues. J was trimmed by 5 bases and V by 8 bases; bases with no gene match: 9. DNA for the CDR3: TGCAGTCCCACCCGGGACAGCCACGAGCAGTACTTC. Protein: CSPTRDSHEQYF.

The chain carries TRBV27 and TRBJ2-7; D not resolved. The CDR3 loop spans 12 amino acids. Germline V CDR1 and CDR2: MNHEY, SMNVEV (reference sequence). The germline V and J ends were trimmed by 6 bases and 0 bases, with 6 bases remaining between them. The CDR3 here is CASSGGSYEQYF. The DNA for the CDR3 is TGTGCCAGCAGCGGCGGCTCCTACGAGCAGTACTTC.

The chain uses TRBV29-1 and TRBJ2-1; 14 positions match TRBD2. Germline lookup yields CDR1 SQVTM and CDR2 ANQGSEA. The junction had 3 bases not matched to a gene; V was cut back by 7 bases and J by 4 bases. This CDR3 contains 14 residues. For the CDR3, the DNA is TGCAGCGGCGGGACTAGCGGGGGTTACAATGAGCAGTTCTTC. This sequence encodes CSGGTSGGYNEQFF.